This paragraph covers one T cell receptor beta chain sequence. The antigen this receptor binds is unknown. No quality values exist for individual bases; no much larger clone is one base distant. This sample stems from a study of blood T cells in healthy people across ages (dated by TCRdb to about 2015). For the wider study: In model experiments, template switching captured about one uniquely barcoded TCR beta cDNA molecule for every two T cells. Using deep sequencing normalized with unique cDNA molecular identifiers, the study measured how TCR beta repertoire diversity changes with age. The study analyzed two additional independent replicas of 1 million unique cDNA reads from the same blood draw for two donors, one aged 18 to 29 and one aged 80 or older. The donors were divided into four age groups: young (average roughly 15 years), middle-aged (about 39), aged (around 67) and long-lived (nearly 85). The full study reports these points: Conclusive comparison of naive and antigen-experienced compartments was prevented by the profiling of bulk unsorted PBMCs. Because the CMV infection status of the donors was unknown, age-related changes in expanded clonotypes may potentially have been confounded. Compared with the aged group, more naive CD4+ T cells, fewer expanded clones and increased TCR diversity were shown by the long-lived group, suggesting age selection. Estimates of total diversity based on one million sequenced T cells were regarded as lower bounds and as underestimates. Observed TCR beta diversity per million T cells fell roughly linearly with age, and a significant reduction was already apparent by age around 40. A strong correlation was found between observed TCR beta diversity and the percentage of naive T cells measured by flow cytometry.

Systemically healthy Caucasian individuals from Russia, over 30 in total and aged about 6 to 90 years, were included as donors. Ten milliliters of peripheral blood were drawn from each donor into EDTA-treated Vacutainer tubes. Ficoll-Paque density-gradient centrifugation was used to isolate PBMCs, with at least 7 million per sample. Total RNA, at least 5 micrograms per sample, was extracted from PBMCs with Trizol reagent. The percentages of naive CD45RAhigh/CD27high T cells were determined by flow cytometry on a PBMC aliquot from every donor. Trimming takes 7 bases from V and 1 base from J, and the germline ends sit 16 bases apart. The CDR3 spans 15 residues, from the cysteine through the phenylalanine. Just CDR3 DNA is preserved here, 45 bases in frame from base 1. CDR1 and CDR2 (MNHEY, SMNVEV) derive from the germline V gene (reference sequence). The library relied on 5' RACE. The listed sequencing device is Illumina HiSeq 2500. A second PCR of roughly 6 to 11 cycles was run with a J-beta primer mix and a sample-barcoded 5' primer. A unique molecular identifier was introduced onto each TCR beta cDNA molecule by a template-switch 5' adaptor carrying 12 random nucleotides. Each sample yielded at least 3 million CDR3-containing paired-end reads. The Mint cDNA synthesis kit, primed by a TRBC-specific oligonucleotide, was used to synthesize first-strand cDNA from all RNA. Following uracil-DNA glycosylase treatment, all cDNA underwent a first 18-cycle PCR with the universal primers M1SS and BC2_uni_R. Turning to the authors' computational methods: For normalization, 1 million high-quality reads were randomly selected from each sample, with every read carrying a distinct molecular identifier. Instead of being binned into consensus sequences, reads with shared molecular identifiers were discarded. MiTCR, set to a Q25 quality threshold and the strictest error-elimination algorithm, was used for CDR3 identification, clonotype clustering and error correction. A nonparametric unseen species model with Euler transformation was used to estimate a lower bound on total TCR beta diversity. In TCRdb, the public reads were trimmed at Q25 with fastp and aligned with MiXCR, with productive beta chains retained. All rows with the same CDR3 protein become a single entry with the most common DNA and genes. TCRdb's processing, not the authors', yielded these V and J calls. This sample comprises roughly 1 million distinct CDR3 sequences, roughly a quarter of them detected only once. Of the sample, approximately 0.7% falls within the top ten clones.

Another study also made use of these data, one on T cells of mothers and their children. The second study, in turn, reports: Nine systemically healthy Caucasian individuals, comprising three mothers and their six children, were included as donors. cDNA synthesis consumed the entire amount of extracted RNA, loaded at around 1.5 ug RNA in each 15 ul reaction. Sample barcodes and 2-4 random nucleotides were added via the M1S primer in the second PCR. Each mother yielded over 8 million TCR beta CDR3 reads and each child about 3 million reads. Thymic selection similarly shapes TCR recombination output in related and unrelated pairs, with minor effect from inherited differences. Normalized repertoire overlap was always slightly but never significantly higher in related than unrelated mother-child pairs. Persistent microchimeric T cell clones were not detected, at a sensitivity of roughly 100 clones per million clonotypes. To look for features that set related mother-child pairs apart from unrelated individuals, the researchers ran deep NGS to compare the TCR beta repertoires of mothers and children. Mothers averaged about 40 +/- 4 years of age and children averaged around 10 +/- 4 years. Libraries were sequenced on Illumina HiSeq 2000 with 100+100 nt paired-end reads after adapter ligation with NEBNext reagents. Mother and child libraries were prepared a month apart and sequenced in separate runs to prevent cross-contamination. For each donor, between 500,000 and 2,000,000 distinct TCR beta clonotypes were identified. Naive TCR beta clonotypes were estimated from low-frequency clonotypes matched to each donor's FACS-determined naive share, without sorting.

This sequence uses TRBV27 and TRBJ2-5; TRBD1 is a possible D gene, resting on 6 matching bases. The sequence was obtained from a girl aged 2 to 10 in good health. The sample taken for sequencing was blood. CDR3 loop: CASKGEQLSQETQYF. The DNA sequence is as follows: TGTGCCAGCAAGGGGGAACAGTTATCCCAAGAGACCCAGTACTTC.